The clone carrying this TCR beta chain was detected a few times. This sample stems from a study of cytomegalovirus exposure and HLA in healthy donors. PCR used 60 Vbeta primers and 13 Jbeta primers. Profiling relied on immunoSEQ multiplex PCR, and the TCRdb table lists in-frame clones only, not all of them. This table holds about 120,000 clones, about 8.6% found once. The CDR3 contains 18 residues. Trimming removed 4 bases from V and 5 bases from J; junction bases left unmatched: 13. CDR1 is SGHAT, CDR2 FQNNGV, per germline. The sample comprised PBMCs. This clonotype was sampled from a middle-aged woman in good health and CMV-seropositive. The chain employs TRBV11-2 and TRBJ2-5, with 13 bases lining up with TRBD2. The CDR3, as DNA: TGTGCCAGCAGCTCCGAACTAGCGGGGGGGCTTTTAGAGGAGACCCAGTACTTC. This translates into CASSSELAGGLLEETQYF.